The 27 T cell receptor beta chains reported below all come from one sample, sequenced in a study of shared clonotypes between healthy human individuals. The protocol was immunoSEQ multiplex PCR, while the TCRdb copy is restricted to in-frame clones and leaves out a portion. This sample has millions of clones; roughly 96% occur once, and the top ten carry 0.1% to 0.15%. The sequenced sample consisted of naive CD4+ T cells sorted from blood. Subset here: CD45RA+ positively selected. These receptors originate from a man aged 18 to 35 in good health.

The CDR3 region is CASSLWLPGTEAFF. DNA of the CDR3: TGTGCCAGCAGCTTGTGGCTCCCCGGCACTGAAGCTTTCTTT. The chain links TRBV5-6 to TRBJ1-1; no clear D gene. V was clipped by 1 base and J by 4 bases, with 11 bases between them. Germline V lookup: CDR1 SGHDT, CDR2 YYEEEE. CDR3 length: 14 residues. Together with reference TRBV5-6 and TRBJ1-1, the CDR3 gives the full variable domain: DAGVTQSPTHLIKTRGQQVTLRCSPKSGHDTVSWYQQALGQGPQFIFQYYEEEERQRGNFPDRFSGHQFPNYSSELNVNALLLGDSALYLCASSLWLPGTEAFFGQGTRLTVV.

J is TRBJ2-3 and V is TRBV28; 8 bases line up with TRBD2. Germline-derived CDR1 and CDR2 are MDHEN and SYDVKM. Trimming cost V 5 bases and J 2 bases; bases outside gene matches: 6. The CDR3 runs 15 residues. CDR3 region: CASSGPGGATDTQYF. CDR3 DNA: TGTGCCAGCAGTGGCCCCGGGGGGGCCACAGATACGCAGTATTTT.

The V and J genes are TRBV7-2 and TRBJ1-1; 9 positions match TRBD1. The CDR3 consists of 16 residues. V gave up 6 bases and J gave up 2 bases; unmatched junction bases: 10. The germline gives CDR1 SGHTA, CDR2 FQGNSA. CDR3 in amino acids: CASSPFPDRGNTEAFF. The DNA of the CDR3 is TGTGCCAGCAGTCCGTTCCCGGACAGGGGAAACACTGAAGCTTTCTTT.

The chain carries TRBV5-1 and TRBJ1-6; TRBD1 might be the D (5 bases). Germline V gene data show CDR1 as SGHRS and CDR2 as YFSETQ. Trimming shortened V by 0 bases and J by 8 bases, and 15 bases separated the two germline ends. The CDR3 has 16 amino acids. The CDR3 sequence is CASSLVSGTNDSPLHF. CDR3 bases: TGCGCCAGCAGCTTGGTTTCCGGGACGAACGATTCACCCCTCCACTTT.

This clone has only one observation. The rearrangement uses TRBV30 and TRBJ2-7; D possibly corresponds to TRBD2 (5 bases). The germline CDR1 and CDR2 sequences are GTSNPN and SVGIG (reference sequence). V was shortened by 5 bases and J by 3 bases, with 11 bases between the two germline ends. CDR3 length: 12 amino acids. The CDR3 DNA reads TGTGCCTGGTCGGGAACCATCTACGAGCAGTACTTC. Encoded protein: CAWSGTIYEQYF.

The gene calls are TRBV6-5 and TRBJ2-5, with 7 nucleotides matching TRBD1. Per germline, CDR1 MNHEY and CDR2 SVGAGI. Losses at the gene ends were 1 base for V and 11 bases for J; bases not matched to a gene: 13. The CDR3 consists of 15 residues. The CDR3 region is CASSYYRDIGGPQYF. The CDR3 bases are TGTGCCAGCAGTTACTACAGGGATATAGGGGGCCCTCAGTACTTC.

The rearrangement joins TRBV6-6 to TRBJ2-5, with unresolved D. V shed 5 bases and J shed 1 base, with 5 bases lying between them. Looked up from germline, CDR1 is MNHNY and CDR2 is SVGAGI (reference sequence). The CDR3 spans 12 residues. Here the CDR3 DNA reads TGTGCCAGCAGTCACGGCCAAGAGACCCAGTACTTC. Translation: CASSHGQETQYF.

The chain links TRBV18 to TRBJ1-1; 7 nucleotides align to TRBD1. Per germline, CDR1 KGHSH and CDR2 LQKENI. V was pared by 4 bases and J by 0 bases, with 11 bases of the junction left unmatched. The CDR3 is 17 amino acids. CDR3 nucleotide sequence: TGTGCCAGCTCACGCTTCCCTATCGGGACAGTGAACACTGAAGCTTTCTTT. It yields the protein CASSRFPIGTVNTEAFF.

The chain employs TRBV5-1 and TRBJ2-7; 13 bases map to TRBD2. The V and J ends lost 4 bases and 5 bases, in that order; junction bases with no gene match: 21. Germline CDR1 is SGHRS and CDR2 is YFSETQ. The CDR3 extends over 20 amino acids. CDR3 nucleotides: TGCGCCAGCAGCCCCGGAAGACTAGCGGGAGGCCCTCTTGCACGGGACGAGCAGTACTTC. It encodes CASSPGRLAGGPLARDEQYF.

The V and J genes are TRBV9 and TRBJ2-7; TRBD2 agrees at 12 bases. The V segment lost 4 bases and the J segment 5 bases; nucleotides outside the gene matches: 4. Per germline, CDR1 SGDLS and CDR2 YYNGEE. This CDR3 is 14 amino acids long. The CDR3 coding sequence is TGTGCCAGCAGCCAGACTAGCGGGAGTCACGAGCAGTACTTC. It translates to CASSQTSGSHEQYF.

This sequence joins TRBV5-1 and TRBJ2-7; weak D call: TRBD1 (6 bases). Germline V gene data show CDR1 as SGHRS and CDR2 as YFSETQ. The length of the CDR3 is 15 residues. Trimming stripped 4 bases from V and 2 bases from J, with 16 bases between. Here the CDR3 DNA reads TGCGCCAGCAGCCCCGGACAGCCTAAAACCTACGAGCAGTACTTC. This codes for CASSPGQPKTYEQYF.

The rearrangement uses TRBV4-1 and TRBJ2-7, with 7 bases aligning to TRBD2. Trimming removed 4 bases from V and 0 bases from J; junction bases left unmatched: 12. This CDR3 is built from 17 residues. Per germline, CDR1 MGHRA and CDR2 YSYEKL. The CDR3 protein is CASSPSGGRASSYEQYF. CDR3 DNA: TGCGCCAGCAGCCCCTCCGGAGGGAGGGCTAGCTCCTACGAGCAGTACTTC.

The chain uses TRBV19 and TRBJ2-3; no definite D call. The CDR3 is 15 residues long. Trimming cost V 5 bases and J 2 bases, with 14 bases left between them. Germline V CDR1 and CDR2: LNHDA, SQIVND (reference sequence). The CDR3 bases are TGTGCCAGTAGTGTGTTAACGTTGGACACAGATACGCAGTATTTT. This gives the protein CASSVLTLDTDTQYF.

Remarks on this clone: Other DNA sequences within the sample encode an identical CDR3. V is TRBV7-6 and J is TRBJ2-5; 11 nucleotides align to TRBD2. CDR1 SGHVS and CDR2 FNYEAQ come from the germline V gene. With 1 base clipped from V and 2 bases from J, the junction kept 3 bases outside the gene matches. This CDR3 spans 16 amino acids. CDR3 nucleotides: TGTGCCAGCAGCTTAGGGCTAGCGGGGGGACAAGAGACCCAGTACTTC. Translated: CASSLGLAGGQETQYF.

CDR3 nucleotide sequence: TGTGCCAGCAGTTTCCACAGGGTTGGGACGGTAAGCTCCTACGAGCAGTACTTC. It is translated as CASSFHRVGTVSSYEQYF. The gene calls are TRBV27 and TRBJ2-7, with D perhaps TRBD1 (6 bases). CDR1 is MNHEY, CDR2 SMNVEV, per germline (reference sequence). The ends were cut back, 3 bases at V and 0 bases at J, with 21 bases in the middle. This CDR3 is 18 amino acids long.

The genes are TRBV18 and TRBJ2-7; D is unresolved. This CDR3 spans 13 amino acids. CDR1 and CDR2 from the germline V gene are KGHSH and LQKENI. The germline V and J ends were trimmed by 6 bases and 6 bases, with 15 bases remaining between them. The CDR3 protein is CASSPPSSTEQYF. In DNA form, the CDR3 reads TGTGCCAGCTCGCCTCCCTCCTCCACCGAGCAGTACTTC.

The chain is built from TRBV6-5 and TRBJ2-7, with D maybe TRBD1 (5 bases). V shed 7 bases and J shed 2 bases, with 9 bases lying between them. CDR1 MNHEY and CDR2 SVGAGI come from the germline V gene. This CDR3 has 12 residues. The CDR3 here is CASISTAYEQYF. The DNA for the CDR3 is TGTGCCAGCATCTCGACAGCCTACGAGCAGTACTTC.

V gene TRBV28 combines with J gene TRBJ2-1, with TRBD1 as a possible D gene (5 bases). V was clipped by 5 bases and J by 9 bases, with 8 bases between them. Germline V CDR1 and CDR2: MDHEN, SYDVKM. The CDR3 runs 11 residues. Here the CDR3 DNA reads TGTGCCAGCAGTAGAAGGGGTGAGCAGTTCTTC. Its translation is CASSRRGEQFF.

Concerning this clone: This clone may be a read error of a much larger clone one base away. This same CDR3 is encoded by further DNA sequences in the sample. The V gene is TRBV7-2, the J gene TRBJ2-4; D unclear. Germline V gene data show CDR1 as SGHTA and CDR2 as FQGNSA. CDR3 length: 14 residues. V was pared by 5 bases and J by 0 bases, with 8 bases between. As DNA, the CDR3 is TGTGCCAGCAGCCCGTCCGTAGCCAAAAACATTCAGTACTTC. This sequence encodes CASSPSVAKNIQYF.

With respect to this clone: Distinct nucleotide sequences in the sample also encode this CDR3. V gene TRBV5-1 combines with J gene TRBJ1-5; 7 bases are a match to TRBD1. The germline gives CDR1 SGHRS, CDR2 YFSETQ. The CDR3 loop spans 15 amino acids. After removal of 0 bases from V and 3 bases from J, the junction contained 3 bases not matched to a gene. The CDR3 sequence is CASSLEGQNNQPQHF. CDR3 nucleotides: TGCGCCAGCAGCTTGGAGGGACAGAACAATCAGCCCCAGCATTTT.

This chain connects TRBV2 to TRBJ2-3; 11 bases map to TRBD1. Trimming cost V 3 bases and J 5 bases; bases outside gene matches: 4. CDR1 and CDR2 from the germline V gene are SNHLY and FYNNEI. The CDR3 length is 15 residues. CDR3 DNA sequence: TGTGCCAGCAGTGATGGGGACAGGGGGGAAGATACGCAGTATTTT. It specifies CASSDGDRGEDTQYF.

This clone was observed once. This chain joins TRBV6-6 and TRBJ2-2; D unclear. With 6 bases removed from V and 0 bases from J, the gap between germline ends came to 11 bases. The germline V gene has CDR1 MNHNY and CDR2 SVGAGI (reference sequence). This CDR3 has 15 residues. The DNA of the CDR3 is TGTGCCAGCAGACCGGGTCACGCGAACACCGGGGAGCTGTTTTTT. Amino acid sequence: CASRPGHANTGELFF.

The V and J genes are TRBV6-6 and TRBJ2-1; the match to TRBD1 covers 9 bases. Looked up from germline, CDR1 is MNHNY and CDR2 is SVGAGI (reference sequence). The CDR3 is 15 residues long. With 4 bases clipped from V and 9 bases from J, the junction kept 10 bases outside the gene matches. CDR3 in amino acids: CASSSKQGARSEQFF. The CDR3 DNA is TGTGCCAGCAGTTCAAAACAGGGGGCGCGAAGTGAGCAGTTCTTC.

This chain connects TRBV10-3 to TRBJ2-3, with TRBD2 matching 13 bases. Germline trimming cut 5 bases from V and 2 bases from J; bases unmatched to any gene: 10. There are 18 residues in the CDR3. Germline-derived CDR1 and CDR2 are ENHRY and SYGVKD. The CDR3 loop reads CAISSKLTSGGTTDTQYF. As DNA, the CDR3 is TGTGCCATCAGTTCAAAATTGACTAGCGGGGGGACCACAGATACGCAGTATTTT.

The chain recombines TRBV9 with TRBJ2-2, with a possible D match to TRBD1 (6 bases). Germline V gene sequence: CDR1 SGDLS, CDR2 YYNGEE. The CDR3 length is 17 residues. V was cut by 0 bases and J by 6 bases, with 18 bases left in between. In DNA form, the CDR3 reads TGTGCCAGCAGCGTAGGGCTGGACAGTATATACCCCGGGGAGCTGTTTTTT. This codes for CASSVGLDSIYPGELFF.

CDR3 region: CASSESRAGELFF. The DNA for the CDR3 is TGCGCCAGCAGTGAGTCGAGGGCCGGGGAGCTGTTTTTT. The chain combines TRBV4-1 with TRBJ2-2, with a possible D match to TRBD2 (5 bases). The V gene's germline CDR1 is MGHRA and CDR2 YSYEKL. Trimming took off 6 bases at V and 6 bases at J, with 11 bases between the two ends. The CDR3 length is 13 residues.

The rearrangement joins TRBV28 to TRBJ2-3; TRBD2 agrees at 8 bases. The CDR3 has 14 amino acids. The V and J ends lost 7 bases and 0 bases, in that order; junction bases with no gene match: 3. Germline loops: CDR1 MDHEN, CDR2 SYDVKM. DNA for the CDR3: TGTGCCAGCAATGAGCGGGGGAGCACAGATACGCAGTATTTT. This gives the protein CASNERGSTDTQYF. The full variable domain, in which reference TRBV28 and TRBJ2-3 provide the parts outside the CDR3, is DVKVTQSSRYLVKRTGEKVFLECVQDMDHENMFWYRQDPGLGLRLIYFSYDVKMKEKGDIPEGYSVSREKKERFSLILESASTNQTSMYLCASNERGSTDTQYFGPGTRLTVL.